These T cell receptor beta chains were read from a single sample in a study of shared clonotypes between healthy human individuals. Profiling relied on immunoSEQ multiplex PCR, and the TCRdb table lists in-frame clones only, not all of them. The data show millions of clones, with less than 95% seen just once and 0.85% to 1.2% held by the top ten. Sequenced input: naive CD8+ T cells sorted from blood. The source of these receptors is a man aged 18 to 30 in good health. Both conserved end residues are part of each CDR3. The D gene is left open where the match is weak. Clone size, where shown, is once, few, many, or a class for clones that have expanded.

d_gene,abundance,j_gene,v_gene,CDR3aa,CDR3nt
TRBD1,NA,TRBJ1-5,TRBV27,CASSPTGDGYNQPQHF,TGTGCCAGCAGTCCTACAGGGGATGGGTATAATCAGCCCCAGCATTTT
NA,NA,TRBJ2-7,TRBV7-9,CASSLQGGEQYF,TGTGCCAGCAGCCTACAGGGTGGCGAGCAGTACTTC
NA,NA,TRBJ1-2,TRBV2,CASKLYYGYTF,TGTGCCAGCAAATTATACTATGGCTACACCTTC
NA,NA,TRBJ2-5,TRBV30,CAWSVLAGLQETQYF,TGTGCCTGGAGTGTATTAGCAGGACTACAAGAGACCCAGTACTTC
NA,once,TRBJ2-7,TRBV27,CASSLGRGGYEQYF,TGTGCCAGCAGTTTAGGGAGGGGGGGCTACGAGCAGTACTTC
NA,NA,TRBJ1-5,TRBV30,CAWSPGAYSNQPQHF,TGTGCCTGGAGCCCTGGGGCATATAGCAATCAGCCCCAGCATTTT
NA,NA,TRBJ1-5,TRBV5-6,CASSQWESNQPQHF,TGTGCCAGCAGCCAATGGGAGAGCAATCAGCCCCAGCATTTT
TRBD1,NA,TRBJ1-1,TRBV7-8,CASSRTGDTEAFF,TGTGCCAGCAGTAGGACAGGGGACACTGAAGCTTTCTTT
NA,NA,TRBJ2-7,TRBV4-1,CASSQTAFYEQYF,TGCGCCAGCAGCCAGACAGCATTCTACGAGCAGTACTTC
NA,NA,TRBJ2-5,TRBV6-5,CASSYDPTGTQYF,TGTGCCAGCAGTTACGACCCTACCGGGACCCAGTACTTC
TRBD2,NA,TRBJ2-5,TRBV14,CASSQKRGVETQYF,TGTGCCAGCAGCCAAAAGCGGGGTGTAGAGACCCAGTACTTC
NA,once,TRBJ2-3,TRBV4-3,CASSRTRMGADTQYF,TGCGCCAGCAGCCGGACCCGCATGGGGGCAGATACGCAGTATTTT
TRBD1,NA,TRBJ2-7,TRBV6-5,CASRAGGVYEQYF,TGTGCCAGCAGAGCAGGGGGTGTCTACGAGCAGTACTTC
TRBD1,NA,TRBJ2-1,TRBV7-9,CASSPYAGGTGEDEQFF,TGTGCCAGCAGCCCCTACGCCGGCGGGACAGGGGAAGATGAGCAGTTCTTC
TRBD2,NA,TRBJ2-3,TRBV5-6,CASSLRGLAGEGTDTQYF,TGTGCCAGCAGCCTTAGGGGACTAGCGGGAGAAGGTACAGATACGCAGTATTTT
NA,NA,TRBJ2-3,TRBV12-5,CASGLGGGPDTQYF,TGTGCTAGTGGTTTAGGAGGGGGCCCAGATACGCAGTATTTT
TRBD2,once,TRBJ2-1,TRBV13,CASSPTAGTYNEQFF,TGTGCCAGCAGCCCTACAGCGGGGACCTACAATGAGCAGTTCTTC
TRBD2,NA,TRBJ2-7,TRBV25-1,CASSEYGGVGYEQYF,TGTGCCAGCAGTGAATACGGGGGGGTAGGGTACGAGCAGTACTTC
NA,NA,TRBJ1-1,TRBV4-1,CASSPVTVVNTEAFF,TGCGCCAGCAGCCCCGTGACAGTCGTTAACACTGAAGCTTTCTTT
NA,NA,TRBJ2-6,TRBV28,CASSLLGQAVSGANVLTF,TGTGCCAGCAGTTTATTGGGGCAGGCAGTCTCTGGGGCCAACGTCCTGACTTTC
TRBD1,NA,TRBJ1-1,TRBV7-9,CASSLGTGVRTEAFF,TGTGCCAGCAGCTTAGGGACAGGGGTTAGGACTGAAGCTTTCTTT
TRBD2,NA,TRBJ2-7,TRBV18,CASSPTAGGPIYEQYF,TGTGCCAGCTCACCGACCGCGGGAGGGCCTATCTACGAGCAGTACTTC
TRBD1,NA,TRBJ2-5,TRBV12-5,CASGDDRTGTGDQETQYF,TGTGCTAGTGGGGACGATCGAACCGGGACAGGGGACCAAGAGACCCAGTACTTC
NA,NA,TRBJ2-6,TRBV13,CASSQRISGANVLTF,TGTGCCAGCAGCCAAAGGATATCTGGGGCCAACGTCCTGACTTTC
NA,NA,TRBJ2-2,TRBV11-2,CASSLVRTGELFF,TGTGCCAGCAGCCTAGTCCGCACCGGGGAGCTGTTTTTT
TRBD2,NA,TRBJ2-4,TRBV7-9,CASSPPGGAEGPPGNIQYF,TGTGCCAGCAGTCCTCCCGGGGGGGCGGAAGGGCCTCCTGGGAACATTCAGTACTTC
TRBD2,NA,TRBJ2-7,TRBV5-4,CASSGRANEQYF,TGTGCCAGCAGCGGGAGGGCCAACGAGCAGTACTTC
TRBD1,once,TRBJ2-7,TRBV9,CASSERPGQGGYEQYF,TGTGCCAGCAGCGAGAGACCGGGACAGGGTGGGTACGAGCAGTACTTC
NA,NA,TRBJ1-5,TRBV6-5,CASSPTLSENQPQHF,TGTGCCAGCAGCCCTACCTTAAGTGAGAATCAGCCCCAGCATTTT
NA,NA,TRBJ1-6,TRBV25-1,CASSPDGAGWLRHF,TGTGCCAGCAGTCCGGACGGGGCGGGGTGGCTTCGGCACTTT
NA,NA,TRBJ2-1,TRBV7-7,CASSLEGAGSNEQFF,TGTGCTAGCAGCTTAGAGGGCGCTGGGAGCAATGAGCAGTTCTTC
TRBD1,NA,TRBJ2-1,TRBV5-1,CASSQSTGAFNEQFF,TGCGCCAGCAGCCAGTCTACAGGGGCATTCAATGAGCAGTTCTTC